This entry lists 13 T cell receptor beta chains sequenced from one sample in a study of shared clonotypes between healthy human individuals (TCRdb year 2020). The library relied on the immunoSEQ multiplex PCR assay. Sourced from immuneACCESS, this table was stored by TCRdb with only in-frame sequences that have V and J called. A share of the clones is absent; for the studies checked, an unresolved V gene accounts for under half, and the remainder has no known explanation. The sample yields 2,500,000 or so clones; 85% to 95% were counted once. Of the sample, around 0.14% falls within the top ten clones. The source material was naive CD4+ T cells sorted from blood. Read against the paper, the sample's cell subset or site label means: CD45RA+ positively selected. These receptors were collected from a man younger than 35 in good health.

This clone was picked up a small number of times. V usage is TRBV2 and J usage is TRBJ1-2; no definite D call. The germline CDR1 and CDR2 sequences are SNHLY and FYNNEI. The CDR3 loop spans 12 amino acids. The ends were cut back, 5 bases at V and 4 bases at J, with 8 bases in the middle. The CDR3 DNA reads TGTGCCAGCAGTCGGGCCGCCTATGGCTACACCTTC. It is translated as CASSRAAYGYTF.

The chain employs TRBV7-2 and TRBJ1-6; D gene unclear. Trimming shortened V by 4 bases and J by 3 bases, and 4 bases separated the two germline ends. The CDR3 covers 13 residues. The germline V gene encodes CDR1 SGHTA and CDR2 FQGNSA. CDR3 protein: CASSSDYNSPLHF. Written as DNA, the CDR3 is TGTGCCAGCAGCTCAGACTATAATTCACCCCTCCACTTT.

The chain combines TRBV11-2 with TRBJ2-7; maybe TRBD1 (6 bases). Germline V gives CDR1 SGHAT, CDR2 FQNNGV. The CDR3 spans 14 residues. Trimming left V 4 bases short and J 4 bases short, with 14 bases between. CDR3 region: CASSSLGHLYEQYF. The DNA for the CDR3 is TGTGCCAGCAGCTCCTTGGGACACCTATACGAGCAGTACTTC.

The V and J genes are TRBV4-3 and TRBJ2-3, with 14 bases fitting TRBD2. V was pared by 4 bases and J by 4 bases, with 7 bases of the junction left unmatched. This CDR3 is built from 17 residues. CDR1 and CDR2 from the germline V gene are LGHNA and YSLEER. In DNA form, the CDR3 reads TGCGCCAGCAGCCGGAACCCGGGACTAGCGGGAGCAGATACGCAGTATTTT. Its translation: CASSRNPGLAGADTQYF.

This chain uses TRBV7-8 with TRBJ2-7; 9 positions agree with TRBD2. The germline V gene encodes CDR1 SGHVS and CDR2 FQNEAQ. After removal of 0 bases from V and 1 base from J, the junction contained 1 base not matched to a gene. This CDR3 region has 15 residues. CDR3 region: CASSLASGRSYEQYF. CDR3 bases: TGTGCCAGCAGCTTAGCCAGCGGGAGGTCCTACGAGCAGTACTTC.

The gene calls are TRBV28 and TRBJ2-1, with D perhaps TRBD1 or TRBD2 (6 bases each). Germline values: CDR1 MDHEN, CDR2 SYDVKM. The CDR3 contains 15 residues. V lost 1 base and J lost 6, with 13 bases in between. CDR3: CASSLYWGAPNEQFF. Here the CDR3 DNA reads TGTGCCAGCAGTTTATATTGGGGGGCTCCCAATGAGCAGTTCTTC.

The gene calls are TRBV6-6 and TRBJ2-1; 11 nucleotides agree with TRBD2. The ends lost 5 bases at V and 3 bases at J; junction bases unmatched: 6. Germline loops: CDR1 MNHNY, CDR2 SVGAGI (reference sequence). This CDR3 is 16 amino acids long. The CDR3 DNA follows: TGTGCCAGCAGTACTGGGACTAGCGGAAACTACAATGAGCAGTTCTTC. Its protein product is CASSTGTSGNYNEQFF.

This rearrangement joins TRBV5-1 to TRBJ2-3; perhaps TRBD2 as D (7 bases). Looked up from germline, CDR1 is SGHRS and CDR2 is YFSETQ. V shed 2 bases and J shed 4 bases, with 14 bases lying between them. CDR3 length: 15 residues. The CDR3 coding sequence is TGCGCCAGCAGCTTCCCCCGGGGGGCCCCAGATACGCAGTATTTT. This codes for CASSFPRGAPDTQYF.

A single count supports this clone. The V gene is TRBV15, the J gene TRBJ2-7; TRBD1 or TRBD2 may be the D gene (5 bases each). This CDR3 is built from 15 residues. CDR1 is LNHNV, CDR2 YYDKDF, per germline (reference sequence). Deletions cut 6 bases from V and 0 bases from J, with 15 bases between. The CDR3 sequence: CATSTGTVFSYEQYF. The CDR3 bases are TGTGCCACCAGTACCGGGACGGTTTTCTCCTACGAGCAGTACTTC.

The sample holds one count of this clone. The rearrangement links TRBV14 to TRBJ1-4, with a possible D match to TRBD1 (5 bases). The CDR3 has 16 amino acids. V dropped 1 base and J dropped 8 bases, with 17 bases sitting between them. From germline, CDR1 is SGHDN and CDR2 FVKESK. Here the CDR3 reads CASSQASRGYQEKLFF. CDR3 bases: TGTGCCAGCAGCCAAGCGAGTAGGGGATATCAGGAAAAACTGTTTTTT. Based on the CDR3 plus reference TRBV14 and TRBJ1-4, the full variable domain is EAGVTQFPSHSVIEKGQTVTLRCDPISGHDNLYWYRRVMGKEIKFLLHFVKESKQDESGMPNNRFLAERTGGTYSTLKVQPAELEDSGVYFCASSQASRGYQEKLFFGSGTQLSVL.

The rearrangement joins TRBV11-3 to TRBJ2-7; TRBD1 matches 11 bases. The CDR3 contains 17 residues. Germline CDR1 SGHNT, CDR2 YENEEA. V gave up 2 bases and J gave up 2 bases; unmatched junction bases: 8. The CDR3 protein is CASSLQIGTGGTYEQYF. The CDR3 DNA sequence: TGTGCCAGCAGCTTACAGATCGGGACAGGGGGAACCTACGAGCAGTACTTC.

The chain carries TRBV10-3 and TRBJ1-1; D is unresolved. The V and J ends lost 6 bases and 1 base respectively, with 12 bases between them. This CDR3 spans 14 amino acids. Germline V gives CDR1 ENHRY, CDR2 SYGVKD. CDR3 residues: CAISEWTENTEAFF. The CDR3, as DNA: TGTGCCATCAGCGAATGGACGGAGAACACTGAAGCTTTCTTT.

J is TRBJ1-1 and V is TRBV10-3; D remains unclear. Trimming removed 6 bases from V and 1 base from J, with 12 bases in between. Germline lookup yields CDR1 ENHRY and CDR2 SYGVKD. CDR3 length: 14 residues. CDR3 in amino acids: CAISQDIGNTEAFF. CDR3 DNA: TGTGCCATCAGCCAAGACATCGGGAACACTGAAGCTTTCTTT.